The rows below give T cell receptor beta chains drawn from one sample of a study of type 1 regulatory T cells. TCRdb independently ran MiXCR on the reads; one entry per CDR3 protein. The table lists some 90,000 distinct CDR3 sequences, roughly 28% of them singletons, with less than 2.5% in the top ten. The sequenced material came from CD4+ T cells, either the whole sample or a sorted fraction (not recorded which). Every receptor here comes from a human donor in good health. CDR3s include the opening cysteine and the closing phenylalanine or tryptophan. Fields, in order: CDR3 protein, CDR3 DNA, V gene, D gene, J gene, clone size. D genes are given only for firm matches. Not all rows give a size; the values are once, few, many and, for expanded clones, a class.

CASSFGGTGVFEQYF TGTGCCAGCAGCTTTGGAGGGACAGGGGTCTTCGAGCAGTACTTC TRBV5-5 TRBD1 TRBJ2-7 NA
CASRLGAGVSTIREQFF TGTGCCAGCAGGTTAGGAGCGGGAGTGTCCACAATCAGGGAGCAGTTCTTC TRBV7-2 TRBD2 TRBJ2-1 few
CSAPGGQEQFF TGCAGTGCTCCGGGCGGCCAGGAGCAGTTCTTC TRBV20-1 NA TRBJ2-1 NA
CASHTQRTGNGYTF TGTGCCAGTCATACCCAACGGACAGGGAATGGTTACACCTTC TRBV2 TRBD1 TRBJ1-2 few
CASSLAASYGNTEAFF TGTGCCAGCAGCTTGGCCGCTTCGTACGGGAACACTGAAGCTTTCTTT TRBV5-6 NA TRBJ1-1 NA
CASSEVTGSGPLNEQFF TGTGCCAGCAGTGAAGTTACAGGGTCCGGGCCGCTCAATGAGCAGTTCTTC TRBV6-1 NA TRBJ2-1 NA
CASSLRTSGRLPYEQYF TGTGCCAGCAGTCTCAGGACTAGCGGGAGGTTACCCTACGAGCAGTACTTC TRBV12-3/TRBV12-4 TRBD2 TRBJ2-7 NA
CASSDPRTGDDATNEKLFF TGTGCCAGCAGCGACCCCAGGACAGGTGACGATGCAACTAATGAAAAACTGTTTTTT TRBV7-8 TRBD1 TRBJ1-4 NA
CASSKTPGVANEKLFF TGCGCCAGCAGCAAGACCCCGGGGGTCGCTAATGAAAAACTGTTTTTT TRBV4-1 NA TRBJ1-4 NA
CAWSVFGNTEAFF TGTGCCTGGAGTGTTTTCGGGAACACTGAAGCTTTCTTT TRBV30 NA TRBJ1-1 NA
CASSFGRNNEQFF TGTGCCAGCAGCTTTGGACGGAACAATGAGCAGTTCTTC TRBV7-8 NA TRBJ2-1 few
CASSQVGPRNTEAFF TGCGCCAGCAGCCAAGTGGGACCGAGGAACACTGAAGCTTTCTTT TRBV4-1 NA TRBJ1-1 NA
CRVAGGRTDTQYF TGCAGGGTAGCGGGAGGGAGGACAGATACGCAGTATTTT TRBV20-1 TRBD2 TRBJ2-3 NA
CASTPMGGDLTQYF TGTGCCAGCACCCCCATGGGGGGAGATCTTACGCAGTATTTT TRBV7-2 NA TRBJ2-3 few
CVSSPRETQYF TGTGTCAGCAGCCCCCGGGAGACCCAGTACTTC TRBV7-2 NA TRBJ2-5 once
CASSFGQATDTQYF TGTGCCAGCAGCTTCGGACAGGCCACAGATACGCAGTATTTT TRBV7-2 TRBD1 TRBJ2-3 NA
CASSLQRGRGEQFF TGCGCCAGCAGCTTGCAGCGGGGAAGGGGCGAGCAGTTCTTC TRBV5-1 TRBD2 TRBJ2-1 few
CASSQESGRWTGGYTF TGCGCCAGCAGCCAAGAATCGGGACGTTGGACAGGAGGCTACACCTTC TRBV4-1 TRBD1 TRBJ1-2 few
CASSANLAGVSDEQFF TGTGCCAGCAGCGCGAATCTAGCGGGAGTTTCCGATGAGCAGTTCTTC TRBV9 TRBD2 TRBJ2-1 NA
CASSPRQLTYEQYF TGTGCCAGCAGCCCCCGACAGCTGACCTACGAGCAGTACTTC TRBV7-2 NA TRBJ2-7 many
CASSRSWEGGGPQHF TGTGCCAGCAGCCGCAGTTGGGAGGGCGGTGGGCCCCAGCATTTT TRBV7-9 NA TRBJ1-5 NA
CSARPMVGVEETQYF TGCAGTGCTAGACCAATGGTGGGGGTTGAAGAGACCCAGTACTTC TRBV20-1 NA TRBJ2-5 NA
CASSLTARQGDGYTF TGCGCCAGCAGCCTGACCGCACGACAGGGGGATGGCTACACCTTC TRBV5-1 TRBD1 TRBJ1-2 NA
CSASDISGANVLTF TGCAGTGCTAGCGACATCTCTGGGGCCAACGTCCTGACTTTC TRBV20-1 NA TRBJ2-6 NA
CASGNTAAGTQYF TGTGCCAGCGGTAACACAGCAGCAGGGACCCAGTACTTC TRBV6-5 NA TRBJ2-5 NA
CSATGQGYGYTF TGCAGTGCCACCGGACAGGGGTATGGCTACACCTTC TRBV20-1 TRBD1 TRBJ1-2 NA
CSARQVMRFEQFF TGCAGTGCTAGACAGGTCATGAGATTTGAGCAGTTCTTC TRBV20-1 NA TRBJ2-1 many
CATPRTAYYSGYAF TGTGCCACCCCCCGTACAGCGTACTATAGCGGCTACGCCTTC TRBV10-3 NA TRBJ1-2 NA
CASSLIRQGATDTQYF TGTGCCAGCAGCTTAATCAGACAGGGGGCAACAGATACGCAGTATTTT TRBV13 TRBD1 TRBJ2-3 NA
CASSQTSGRGHEQFF TGTGCCAGCAGCCAGACTAGCGGGAGAGGTCATGAGCAGTTCTTC TRBV6-2/TRBV6-3 TRBD2 TRBJ2-1 NA
CSARSNSLYEQYF TGCAGTGCTAGGTCGAACAGCCTCTACGAGCAGTACTTC TRBV20-1 NA TRBJ2-7 few
CASSPGLGGSYEQYF TGTGCCAGCAGCCCCGGACTCGGGGGTTCCTACGAGCAGTACTTC TRBV7-7 NA TRBJ2-7 NA
CASSQGTGGSYEQYF TGTGCCAGCAGCCAAGGGACAGGGGGGTCCTACGAGCAGTACTTC TRBV4-2 TRBD1 TRBJ2-7 few
CAISEGLAGTDTQYF TGTGCCATCAGTGAAGGGCTAGCGGGAACGGATACGCAGTATTTT TRBV10-3 TRBD2 TRBJ2-3 NA
CAWSAQQGATSGANVLTF TGTGCCTGGAGTGCGCAACAGGGGGCGACCTCTGGGGCCAACGTCCTGACTTTC TRBV30 TRBD1 TRBJ2-6 NA
CATSRDLQGPYGYTF TGTGCCACCAGCAGAGATCTTCAGGGCCCTTATGGCTACACCTTC TRBV15 NA TRBJ1-2 NA
CASSQDLNRGDLREQYF TGCGCCAGCAGCCAAGACCTTAACAGGGGGGATTTACGAGAGCAGTACTTC TRBV4-3 TRBD1 TRBJ2-7 many
CASRITGELFF TGTGCCAGCAGGATTACCGGGGAGCTGTTTTTT TRBV28 NA TRBJ2-2 few
CASRSDFAGAYEQYF TGTGCCAGCAGGTCAGATTTCGCGGGAGCCTACGAGCAGTACTTC TRBV6-2/TRBV6-3 TRBD2 TRBJ2-7 NA
CASSLGFQGASYEQYF TGTGCCAGCAGCTTGGGTTTCCAGGGGGCGTCCTACGAGCAGTACTTC TRBV5-4 TRBD1 TRBJ2-7 NA
CASSLDGGFGELFF TGTGCCAGCAGCTTGGATGGGGGCTTCGGGGAGCTGTTTTTT TRBV5-5 NA TRBJ2-2 NA
CASSYPGQGNMQYF TGTGCCAGCAGTTACCCGGGACAGGGGAATATGCAGTATTTT TRBV6-5 TRBD1 TRBJ2-3 NA
CSARDALRTSGTGRYEQYF TGCAGTGCTAGAGATGCCCTGCGAACTAGCGGGACGGGACGCTACGAGCAGTACTTC TRBV20-1 TRBD2 TRBJ2-7 NA
CASSLVGGGGNEQFF TGCGCCAGCAGCTTGGTTGGGGGTGGAGGAAATGAGCAGTTCTTC TRBV5-1 NA TRBJ2-1 NA
CASSQRTGTNTGELFF TGCGCCAGCAGCCAAAGGACAGGGACGAACACCGGGGAGCTGTTTTTT TRBV4-1 TRBD1 TRBJ2-2 few